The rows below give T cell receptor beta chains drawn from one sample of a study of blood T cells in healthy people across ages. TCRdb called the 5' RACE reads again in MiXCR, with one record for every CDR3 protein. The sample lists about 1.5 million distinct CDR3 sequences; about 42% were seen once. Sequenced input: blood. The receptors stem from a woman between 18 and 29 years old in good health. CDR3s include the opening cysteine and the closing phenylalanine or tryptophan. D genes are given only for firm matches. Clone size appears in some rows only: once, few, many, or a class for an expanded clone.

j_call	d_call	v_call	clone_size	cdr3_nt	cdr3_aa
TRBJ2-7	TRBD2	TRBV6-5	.	TGTGCCAGCAGTGGTCGTAGCGGGGGTACCGTGGGGCAGTACTTC	CASSGRSGGTVGQYF
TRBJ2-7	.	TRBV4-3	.	TGCGCCAGCAGCCAGGATCCCCCTCAGGGCCCCGGCAACAATGAGCAGTACTTC	CASSQDPPQGPGNNEQYF
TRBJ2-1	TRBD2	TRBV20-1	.	TGCAGTGCTAGAGTAGCGGGACCAAGCTCCTACAATGAGCAGTTCTTC	CSARVAGPSSYNEQFF
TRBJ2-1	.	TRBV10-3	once	TGTGCCATCAGTGGGCCAGGGGGGTCCAATGAGCAGTTCTTC	CAISGPGGSNEQFF
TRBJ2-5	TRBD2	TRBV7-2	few	TGTGCCAGCACCTTTGGGGGGGGATCACAAGAGACCCAGTACTTC	CASTFGGGSQETQYF
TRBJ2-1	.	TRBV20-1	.	TGCAGTGCTAGAGATTCTCTCGGTATCAATTCACATGAGCAGTTCTTC	CSARDSLGINSHEQFF
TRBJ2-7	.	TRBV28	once	TGTGCCAGCAGTTATAGGGGGAGGTTGGGAAGCGAGCAGTACTTC	CASSYRGRLGSEQYF
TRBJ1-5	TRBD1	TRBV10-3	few	TGTGCCATCAGTATGGACAGGGTGGGGTCTGGACAGCCCCAGCATTTT	CAISMDRVGSGQPQHF
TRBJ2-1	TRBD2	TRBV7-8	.	TGTGCCAGCAGATCCCGGCCCCCAGCGGGAGGCCTTTACAATGAGCAGTTCTTC	CASRSRPPAGGLYNEQFF
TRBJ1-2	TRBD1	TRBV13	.	TGTGCCAGCAGCAGTCCGGGACAGGGGGCCTATGGCCACACCTTC	CASSSPGQGAYGHTF
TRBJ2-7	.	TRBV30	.	TGTGCCTGGAGAAGGGACCACGGGGAGCAGTACTTC	CAWRRDHGEQYF
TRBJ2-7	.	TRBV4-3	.	TGCGCCAGCAGCCAAGATCGGTGGAGCTACGAGCAGTACTTC	CASSQDRWSYEQYF
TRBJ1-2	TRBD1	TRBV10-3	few	TGTGCCATCAGTGAGCGGGGACAGGGGGATGGAGGCTACACCTTC	CAISERGQGDGGYTF
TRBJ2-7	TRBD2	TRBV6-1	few	TGTGCCAGCAGTGAGCCGGGACTAGCGGGGACCTACGAGCAGTACTTC	CASSEPGLAGTYEQYF
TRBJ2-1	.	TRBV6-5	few	TGTGCCAGCAGCTCTCATCTACAAAACTACAATGAGCAGTTCTTC	CASSSHLQNYNEQFF
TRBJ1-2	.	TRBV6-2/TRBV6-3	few	TGTGCCAGCCTTCGGTGGGGCTCAGCTAACTATGGCTACACCTTC	CASLRWGSANYGYTF
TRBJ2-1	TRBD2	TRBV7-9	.	TGTGCCAGCAGCCTAGGGACTAGTAGGGATGAACAGTTCTTC	CASSLGTSRDEQFF
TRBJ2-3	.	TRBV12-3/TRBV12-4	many	TGTGCCAGCATGGGGAGCACAGATACGCAGTATTTT	CASMGSTDTQYF
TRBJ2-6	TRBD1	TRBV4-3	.	TGCGCCAGCACAGACAGGGCTGGGGCCAACGTCCTGACTTTC	CASTDRAGANVLTF
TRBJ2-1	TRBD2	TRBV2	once	TGTGCCAGCAGTGAAGCTCCCCGGGGGGACAATGAGCAGTTCTTC	CASSEAPRGDNEQFF
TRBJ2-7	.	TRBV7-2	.	TGTGCCAGCAGCCCTTCTCAGGGCAGCTCCTACGAGCAGTACTTC	CASSPSQGSSYEQYF
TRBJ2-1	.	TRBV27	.	TGTGCCAGCAGTAGGTTGGGTGCGAGCGACAATGAGCAGTTCTTC	CASSRLGASDNEQFF
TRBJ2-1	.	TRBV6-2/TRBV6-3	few	TGTGCCAGCAGCCTCGTTATCGCGGGCAATGAGCAGTTCTTC	CASSLVIAGNEQFF
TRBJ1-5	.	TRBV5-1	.	TGCGCCAATCAGCCCCAGCATTTT	CANQPQHF
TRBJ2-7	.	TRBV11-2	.	TGTACCAGCAGCTTAGCGGTCACCTACGAGCAGTACTTC	CTSSLAVTYEQYF
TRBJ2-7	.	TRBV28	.	TGTGCCAGCAGCGGGTGGCGGGTCCGCTCCTACGAGCAGTACTTC	CASSGWRVRSYEQYF
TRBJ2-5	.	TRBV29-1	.	TGCAGCGTTTACGGGAGAAGGAATGAGCAGTACTTC	CSVYGRRNEQYF
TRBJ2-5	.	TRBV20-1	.	TGCAGTGCACCTAGACCCAGATCAGAGACCCAGTACTTC	CSAPRPRSETQYF
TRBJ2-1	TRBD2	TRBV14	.	TGTGCCAGCAGCCAAGTCAGCGGGGGGGCCTGGTACAATGAGCAGTTCTTC	CASSQVSGGAWYNEQFF
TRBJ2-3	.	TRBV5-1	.	TGCGCCAGCAGCCAGACAGACAGCAGTATGTATACGCAGTATTTT	CASSQTDSSMYTQYF